The sequence of this T cell receptor (beta chain) was determined in a study of cytotoxic CD8 clonotypes in ibrutinib-treated CLL. Study-level results: At progression, clonality fell back toward baseline after rising at ibrutinib response. Sustained-remission and progressing patients had unequal sampling times.

Assay used: immunoSEQ multiplex PCR; TCRdb lists only in-frame clones, some missing. In the table there are 65,000 to 90,000 clones, 75% to 90% of which are singletons. Note on this clone: The antigen remains unidentified.

V trimming: 1 base; J trimming: 5 bases; junction bases outside the gene matches: 2. Germline CDR1 is SGHNT and CDR2 is YENEEA. This CDR3 is built from 15 residues. The sequence came from a human donor with chronic lymphocytic leukemia. The chain recombines TRBV11-3 with TRBJ2-1; 10 bases line up with TRBD2. The starting material was PBMCs, obtained after 24 months of ibrutinib treatment. This CDR3 reads CASSLGGLANNEQFF. DNA for the CDR3: TGTGCCAGCAGCTTAGGGGGACTAGCGAACAATGAGCAGTTCTTC.